This TCR beta chain emerged from a study of beta chain features in type 1 diabetes. Study in general: Under 110,000,000 sorted cells were examined across all samples.

Sequenced material consisted of expressed TCRB transcripts (all of the isolated RNA was reverse transcribed). Using immunoSEQ multiplex PCR, the repertoire was profiled, and TCRdb retains in-frame clones only, with some absent. The sample has 500,000 to 850,000 clones; over 12% are singletons. Concerning this clone itself: The target antigen is unknown.

Losses at the gene ends were 6 bases for V and 0 bases for J; bases not matched to a gene: 3. This CDR3 contains 14 residues. The germline CDR1 and CDR2 sequences are SQVTM and ANQGSEA. The study, taken as a whole, reports: Type 1 diabetes patients showed a moderate but significant shortening of TCRB CDR3s in all four CD4+ subsets. Sequencing the cDNA could make cells with high TCR expression show up more than they should.

Sequenced material: naive CD4+ T cells from blood. The origin of this receptor is a man younger than 35 with type 1 diabetes. The chain employs TRBV29-1 and TRBJ2-7, with 12 bases fitting TRBD2. As DNA, the CDR3 is TGCAGCGTCCGGACTAGCGGGATCTCCTACGAGCAGTACTTC. This gives the protein CSVRTSGISYEQYF.